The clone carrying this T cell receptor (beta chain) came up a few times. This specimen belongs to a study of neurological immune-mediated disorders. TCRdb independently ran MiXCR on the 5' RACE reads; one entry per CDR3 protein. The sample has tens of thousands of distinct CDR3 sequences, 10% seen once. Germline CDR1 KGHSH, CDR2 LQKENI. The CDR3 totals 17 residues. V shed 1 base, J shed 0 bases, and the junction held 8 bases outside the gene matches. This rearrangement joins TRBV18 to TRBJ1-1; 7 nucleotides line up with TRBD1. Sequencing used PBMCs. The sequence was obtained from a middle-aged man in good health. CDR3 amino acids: CASSPLRQGPMNTEAFF. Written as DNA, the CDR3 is TGTGCCAGCTCACCACTCCGACAGGGCCCTATGAACACTGAAGCTTTCTTT.